This T cell receptor beta chain was sequenced during a study of T cell responses to AZD1222 COVID-19 vaccine. Study results and limitations: Following two doses of AZD1222, Spike-specific TCR breadth and depth rose. Sampling that yielded the repertoires occurred only after the peak T cell response. Reports say nearly half of spike-specific TCRs go after unmutated variant regions.

The CDR3 runs 14 residues. V lost 1 base to trimming and J lost 2 bases, with 11 bases between them. Looked up from germline, CDR1 is SQVTM and CDR2 is ANQGSEA. The repertoire was sequenced with immunoSEQ multiplex PCR; TCRdb's copy has only in-frame clones and lacks some. Of around 150,000 clones listed, about nine tenths are singletons. Comment on this clone: Its antigen is unidentified.

The sequence derives from an adult who received the AZD1222 COVID-19 vaccine. The V gene is TRBV29-1, the J gene TRBJ1-1; D possibly corresponds to TRBD1 (6 bases). Sequencing was performed on peripheral blood, taken 28 days after the second AZD1222 dose. The DNA of the CDR3 is TGCAGCGTTGAAGGAGCAGGGGTCAACACTGAAGCTTTCTTT. Protein: CSVEGAGVNTEAFF.